Described below is a single T cell receptor beta chain sequence and its context. Assay used: immunoSEQ multiplex PCR; TCRdb lists only in-frame clones, some missing. The sample consists of tens of thousands of clones, about 91% of them appearing once. CDR1 is SGHKS and CDR2 is YYEKEE in the germline V gene (reference sequence). V dropped 3 bases and J dropped 6; count of bases not matched to a gene: 2. This CDR3 comprises 13 residues. The nonmyeloablative bone marrow transplants came from related graft donors, with transient mixed chimerism. The data originate from a study of Tregs in tolerant kidney transplant recipients.

The sequence came from a human patient who received a combined kidney and bone marrow transplant. The T cells may partly be graft donor cells. This chain uses TRBV5-5 with TRBJ2-2; TRBD1 aligns across 7 bases. The material was CD4+ T cells from blood (PBMCs), obtained 24 months after the transplant. The CDR3 coding sequence is TGTGCCAGCAGCTGGCAGGGGGCCGGGGAGCTGTTTTTT. It yields the protein CASSWQGAGELFF.